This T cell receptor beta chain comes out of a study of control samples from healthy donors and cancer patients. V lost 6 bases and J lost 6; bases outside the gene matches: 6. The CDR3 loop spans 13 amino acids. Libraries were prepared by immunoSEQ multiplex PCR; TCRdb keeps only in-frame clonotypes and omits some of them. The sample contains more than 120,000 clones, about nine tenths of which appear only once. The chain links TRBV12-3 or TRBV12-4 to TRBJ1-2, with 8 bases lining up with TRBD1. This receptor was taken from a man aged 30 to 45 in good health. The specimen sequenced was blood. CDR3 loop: CASRPGTGNGYTF. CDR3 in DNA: TGTGCCAGCAGACCCGGGACAGGTAATGGCTACACCTTC.